The next 27 T cell receptor beta chains were all read from a single sample in a study of T cells in Graves' hyperthyroidism and ophthalmopathy. TCR beta CDR3 regions were amplified from RNA transcripts. Carried out on the TCR CDR3, a first-round RT-PCR used the HTBI primer set. One entry per CDR3 protein, called by TCRdb with MiXCR from the multiplex PCR reads. The sample includes more than 450,000 distinct CDR3 sequences, about 20% of them seen just once. Material: blood. These receptors originate from a man aged 35 to 55 with Graves' ophthalmopathy.

The V and J genes are TRBV10-3 and TRBJ2-7; TRBD2 aligns across 12 bases. J gave up 1 base and V 8 bases, and 6 bases lay outside the gene matches. Per the germline V gene, CDR1 is ENHRY and CDR2 is SYGVKD. The CDR3 totals 15 residues. CDR3 sequence: CAIGVGLAGSYEQYF. In nucleotides, the CDR3 is TGTGCCATCGGGGTGGGACTAGCGGGTTCCTACGAGCAGTACTTC.

V gene TRBV19 combines with J gene TRBJ1-5; TRBD1 might be the D (5 bases). V lost 7 bases and J 4 bases, leaving 17 bases between the germline ends. Per the germline V gene, CDR1 is LNHDA and CDR2 is SQIVND (reference sequence). The CDR3 has 15 amino acids. CDR3 nucleotides: TGTGCCAGTAATCTGGCAGGGAGAGATAATCAGCCCCAGCATTTT. Amino acid sequence: CASNLAGRDNQPQHF.

The genes are TRBV6-1 and TRBJ1-1; 10 nucleotides line up with TRBD1. Germline V gene sequence: CDR1 MNHNS, CDR2 SASEGT. This CDR3 comprises 15 residues. V gave up 5 bases and J gave up 1 base; unmatched junction bases: 4. CDR3 nucleotide sequence: TGTGCCAGCAGTCCAGGACAGGGGGAGAACACTGAAGCTTTCTTT. It specifies CASSPGQGENTEAFF.

This clonotype was picked up many times. The chain is built from TRBV12-3 or TRBV12-4 and TRBJ2-5; 11 positions match TRBD2. J was trimmed by 5 bases and V by 3 bases; bases with no gene match: 8. This CDR3 spans 16 amino acids. The CDR3 sequence is CASSFMSASGRETQYF. The CDR3 nucleotides are TGTGCCAGCAGTTTCATGTCGGCTAGCGGGAGGGAGACCCAGTACTTC.

A word on this clonotype: A read error may explain this, as a much larger clone is one base away. This CDR3 is missing its conserved last phenylalanine or tryptophan, likely due to a read error. The V call is TRBV6-1, the J call TRBJ2-7; TRBD2 matches at 10 bases. Germline CDR1 reads MNHNS; CDR2 reads SASEGT. The V and J ends lost 10 bases and 3 bases, in that order; junction bases with no gene match: 9. The CDR3 consists of 14 residues. The CDR3 DNA is TGTGCCATATCTCGGGGGACTAGCGTCTACGAGCAGTACCTC. Amino acids: CAISRGTSVYEQYL.

This clonotype was counted between two and nine times. The chain employs TRBV28 and TRBJ2-2; TRBD2 matches 10 bases. CDR1 is MDHEN and CDR2 is SYDVKM in the germline V gene. Trimming removed 8 bases from V and 7 bases from J; junction bases left unmatched: 7. CDR3 size: 14 residues. The CDR3 bases are TGTGCCAGCGGTACTAGCGGGATTCGCGGGGAGCTGTTTTTT. Translated, it gives CASGTSGIRGELFF.

The rearrangement joins TRBV7-9 to TRBJ1-2; no clear D gene. CDR3 length: 12 amino acids. Per germline, CDR1 SEHNR and CDR2 FQNEAQ (reference sequence). Trimming left V 3 bases short and J 8 bases short, with 10 bases between. CDR3: CASSLKYEGYTF. The CDR3 bases are TGTGCCAGCAGCTTGAAGTACGAGGGCTACACCTTC.

The chain uses TRBV28 and TRBJ2-5; 7 nucleotides match TRBD1. Germline assignment: CDR1 MDHEN and CDR2 SYDVKM. V was clipped by 8 bases and J by 3 bases; unmatched bases: 3. CDR3 size: 12 residues. This CDR3 reads CASGTVKETQYF. CDR3 DNA: TGTGCCAGCGGGACAGTTAAAGAGACCCAGTACTTC. Drawing the rest from reference TRBV28 and TRBJ2-5, the complete variable domain is DVKVTQSSRYLVKRTGEKVFLECVQDMDHENMFWYRQDPGLGLRLIYFSYDVKMKEKGDIPEGYSVSREKKERFSLILESASTNQTSMYLCASGTVKETQYFGPGTRLLVL.

This clonotype occurred a few times. J is TRBJ2-7 and V is TRBV6-2 or TRBV6-3; perhaps TRBD2 as D (5 bases). The germline V gene encodes CDR1 MNHEY and CDR2 SVGEGT. CDR3 length: 14 residues. The V and J ends lost 0 bases and 3 bases respectively, with 9 bases between them. The CDR3 protein is CASSYSQADYEQYF. CDR3 coding DNA: TGTGCCAGCAGTTACTCTCAAGCGGACTACGAGCAGTACTTC.

This clonotype was seen ten or more times. The gene calls are TRBV2 and TRBJ2-5, with 9 bases lining up with TRBD2. The germline gives CDR1 SNHLY, CDR2 FYNNEI. The CDR3 sequence is 16 residues long. Losses at the gene ends were 3 bases for V and 2 bases for J; bases not matched to a gene: 7. Here the CDR3 reads CASSESLAGMQETQYF. CDR3 DNA: TGTGCCAGCAGTGAGTCCCTAGCGGGGATGCAAGAGACCCAGTACTTC.

This clonotype was detected only a few times. The chain uses TRBV12-3 or TRBV12-4 and TRBJ2-5, with TRBD1 matching over 7 bases. This CDR3 has 15 residues. J was trimmed by 1 base and V by 6 bases; bases with no gene match: 8. The CDR3 DNA follows: TGTGCCAGCAGGTCGTACCGGGACAGCCAAGAGACCCAGTACTTC. Translated: CASRSYRDSQETQYF.

The rearrangement links TRBV20-1 to TRBJ2-1, with 9 nucleotides matching TRBD2. This CDR3 spans 15 amino acids. CDR1 is DFQATT, CDR2 SNEGSKA, per germline (reference sequence). As DNA, the CDR3 is TGCAGCGCTGACGAAGCGGGAGGAAGAGCGAATGAGCAGTTCTTC. This encodes CSADEAGGRANEQFF.

This clonotype occurred many times. V is TRBV28 and J is TRBJ1-6; perhaps TRBD1 as D (5 bases). Trimming removed 7 bases from V and 4 bases from J, with 14 bases in between. CDR3 length equals 15 residues. Germline CDR1 is MDHEN and CDR2 is SYDVKM. CDR3 DNA: TGTGCCAGCATCTCGGGCAGACAGTATAATTCACCCCTCCACTTT. This encodes CASISGRQYNSPLHF.

This clonotype was detected only a few times. The J gene is TRBJ1-1, the V gene TRBV18, with D maybe TRBD1 (6 bases). The CDR3 is made up of 17 amino acids. Trimming took 2 bases from V and 5 from J, leaving 21 bases between them. Germline CDR1 and CDR2: KGHSH and LQKENI. CDR3 coding DNA: TGTGCCAGCTCACCAGCGATACTCGCGGGGGCGCGGACTGAAGCTTTCTTT. It translates to CASSPAILAGARTEAFF.

This clonotype was recorded many times. V usage is TRBV2 and J usage is TRBJ2-7, with D maybe TRBD1 (5 bases). Germline CDR1 and CDR2: SNHLY and FYNNEI. CDR3 length: 13 residues. Between the trimmed V and J ends, which lost 7 bases and 3 bases, there was a span of 13 bases. The CDR3 loop is CASIGGASYEQYF. Written as DNA, the CDR3 is TGTGCCAGCATAGGTGGGGCCAGCTACGAGCAGTACTTC.

V usage is TRBV7-6 and J usage is TRBJ2-1, with D possibly being TRBD1 (6 bases). V lost 5 bases, J lost 5 bases, and 19 bases lay in between. The germline CDR1 and CDR2 sequences are SGHVS and FNYEAQ. The CDR3 is 16 amino acids. For the CDR3, the DNA is TGTGCCAGCAGCCCTGAGCGTGTCGGGACAAACAATGAGCAGTTCTTC. It translates to CASSPERVGTNNEQFF.

At least ten counts were recorded for this clonotype. The J gene is TRBJ1-5, the V gene TRBV7-9, with D unclear. Germline CDR1 and CDR2: SEHNR and FQNEAQ (reference sequence). Trimming removed 1 base at V and 0 bases at J, with 16 bases between. The CDR3 sequence is 18 residues long. Here the CDR3 reads CASSLEPLAVHSNQPQHF. The CDR3 region has the DNA TGTGCCAGCAGCTTAGAACCATTGGCCGTACATAGCAATCAGCCCCAGCATTTT.

This clonotype has ten or more counts. The rearrangement links TRBV28 to TRBJ2-7; the D gene is possibly TRBD1 (7 bases). Trimming cost V 6 bases and J 1 base, with 16 bases left between them. CDR3 length equals 15 residues. The germline gives CDR1 MDHEN, CDR2 SYDVKM. CDR3 amino acids: CASSPSAGGSYEQYF. CDR3 bases: TGTGCCAGCAGCCCCTCGGCAGGGGGGTCCTACGAGCAGTACTTC.

Regarding this clonotype: A read error is possible here, since a much larger clone lies one base away. CDR3 protein: CASILRTTNEKLFF. DNA of the CDR3: TGTGCCAGCATTCTCCGGACCACAAATGAAAAACTGTTTTTT. The chain uses TRBV2 and TRBJ1-4, with no clear D. The V gene lost 7 bases and the J gene lost 5 bases, with 14 bases spanning the gap. CDR3 size: 14 residues. The germline V gene has CDR1 SNHLY and CDR2 FYNNEI.

This clonotype has a count of ten or more. V gene TRBV6-1 combines with J gene TRBJ2-4; the match to TRBD1 covers 9 bases. Per germline, CDR1 MNHNS and CDR2 SASEGT. V shed 1 base and J 1 base; nucleotides not matched to a gene: 5. This CDR3 spans 17 amino acids. As DNA, the CDR3 is TGTGCCAGCAGTGAAGGGGGGACAGGGAAGGCCAAAAACATTCAGTACTTC. Its translation: CASSEGGTGKAKNIQYF.

This clonotype was found a few times. CDR3 DNA sequence: TGTGCCAGCAGCTCAGGACGTCGAGGGCTGGCTAGCGACCAAGAGACCCAGTACTTC. Translated: CASSSGRRGLASDQETQYF. The rearrangement joins TRBV11-2 to TRBJ2-5, with D perhaps matching TRBD2 (6 bases). The germline V gene has CDR1 SGHAT and CDR2 FQNNGV. This CDR3 comprises 19 residues. The V end lost 4 bases, the J end lost 0 bases, and 24 bases lay between the germline ends.

This clonotype was counted many times. The rearrangement links TRBV28 to TRBJ2-7; perhaps TRBD2 as D (5 bases). V was cut by 7 bases and J by 3 bases, with 16 bases left in between. Germline V gene lookup returns CDR1 MDHEN and CDR2 SYDVKM. The length of the CDR3 is 14 residues. CDR3 amino acids: CASTEVGRNYEQYF. CDR3 nucleotides: TGTGCCAGCACCGAAGTTGGGAGAAACTACGAGCAGTACTTC.

This sequence joins TRBV28 and TRBJ1-5; D remains ambiguous. The CDR3 runs to 14 residues. Trimming left V 6 bases short and J 4 bases short, with 13 bases between. Germline values: CDR1 MDHEN, CDR2 SYDVKM. CDR3 DNA: TGTGCCAGCAGCCCTTCGGAGGAGAATCAGCCCCAGCATTTT. Translated: CASSPSEENQPQHF.

This clonotype was counted only a few times. CDR3 in amino acids: CASSVGDRGSGSPLHF. The CDR3 DNA sequence: TGTGCCAGCAGCGTAGGGGACAGGGGTTCAGGTTCACCCCTCCACTTT. The chain couples TRBV9 to TRBJ1-6, with 10 bases identical to TRBD1. V gave up 0 bases and J gave up 9 bases; unmatched junction bases: 6. The CDR3 spans 16 residues. Germline CDR1 is SGDLS and CDR2 is YYNGEE.

This clonotype was observed many times. V is TRBV3-1 and J is TRBJ2-3; TRBD1 might be the D (6 bases). Per germline, CDR1 LGHDT and CDR2 YNNKEL (reference sequence). The V end was cut by 8 bases, the J end by 3 bases, with 12 bases between. This CDR3 has 13 residues. The CDR3 region has the DNA TGTGCCAGCTTGCGTACAGGGACAGATACGCAGTATTTT. Its protein is CASLRTGTDTQYF.

The J gene is TRBJ2-1, the V gene TRBV9; 10 bases are a match to TRBD2. Germline V gene data show CDR1 as SGDLS and CDR2 as YYNGEE. This CDR3 is built from 15 residues. After removal of 1 base from V and 9 bases from J, the junction contained 7 bases not matched to a gene. CDR3 DNA: TGTGCCAGCAGCGTATCGTCTAGCGGGAGAATTGAGCAGTTCTTC. The encoded protein is CASSVSSSGRIEQFF.

This clonotype was counted between two and nine times. This chain uses TRBV19 with TRBJ2-7, with D possibly TRBD1 on 7 matching bases. Germline CDR1 reads LNHDA; CDR2 reads SQIVND (reference sequence). CDR3 length equals 14 residues. Trimming left V 7 bases short and J 6 bases short, with 19 bases between. The CDR3 DNA reads TGTGCCAGTACCCCCGGGGGACAGAGAGGCGAGCAGTACTTC. As protein: CASTPGGQRGEQYF.